The 11 T cell receptor beta chains below were found in one sample sequenced in a study of beta chain features in type 1 diabetes. Isolated RNA was reverse transcribed in full, so expressed TCRB transcripts were sequenced. Profiling relied on immunoSEQ multiplex PCR, and the TCRdb table lists in-frame clones only, not all of them. The data hold under 500,000 clones, with approximately 30% observed a single time. What was sequenced was naive CD4+ T cells from blood. The receptors here all came from a man younger than 35 in good health.

This clone was observed a single time. V usage is TRBV9 and J usage is TRBJ2-3; 11 bases match TRBD2. Germline CDR1 is SGDLS and CDR2 is YYNGEE. Unmatched junction bases numbered 3, after V lost 0 bases and J lost 6 bases. This CDR3 comprises 15 residues. This chain's CDR3 is CASSVGSSGRDTQYF. The DNA of the CDR3 is TGTGCCAGCAGCGTAGGCTCTAGCGGGAGGGATACGCAGTATTTT.

This clone was observed a few times. Different DNA sequences within this sample yield the same CDR3. The rearrangement joins TRBV7-2 to TRBJ2-5; D is uncertain. V was cut by 0 bases and J by 5 bases, with 4 bases left in between. The CDR3 is made up of 12 amino acids. CDR1 SGHTA and CDR2 FQGNSA come from the germline V gene. The CDR3 reads CASSLARETQYF. The CDR3, as DNA: TGTGCCAGCAGCTTAGCGAGGGAGACCCAGTACTTC.

In its sample, this clone was seen a few times. The rearrangement uses TRBV29-1 and TRBJ2-1, with D possibly matching TRBD2 (6 bases). The CDR3 totals 15 residues. Germline V gene sequence: CDR1 SQVTM, CDR2 ANQGSEA. V was cut by 4 bases and J by 0 bases, with 13 bases left in between. CDR3 amino acids: CSVVGTPSSYNEQFF. CDR3 DNA: TGCAGCGTTGTGGGGACTCCTAGCTCCTACAATGAGCAGTTCTTC.

The J gene is TRBJ2-1, the V gene TRBV30; unclear D gene. The CDR3 is 15 residues long. From germline, CDR1 is GTSNPN and CDR2 SVGIG (reference sequence). Trimming removed 3 bases from V and 2 bases from J, with 14 bases in between. CDR3 amino acids: CAWRGDSTPYNEQFF. In DNA form, the CDR3 reads TGTGCCTGGAGGGGCGACTCAACCCCCTACAATGAGCAGTTCTTC.

This clone was counted a few times. This CDR3 is also generated by other DNA sequences in the sample. The chain combines TRBV20-1 with TRBJ2-7; D might be TRBD1 or TRBD2, each matching 5 bases. Trimming left V 3 bases short and J 2 bases short, with 5 bases between. The germline V gene has CDR1 DFQATT and CDR2 SNEGSKA (reference sequence). This CDR3 is 11 amino acids long. CDR3 amino acids: CSARGAYEQYF. CDR3 coding DNA: TGCAGTGCTAGGGGGGCCTACGAGCAGTACTTC.

This clone appeared a few times. CDR3 DNA: TGCAGCGCCGGAACCGCGGCGGGTGAGCTGTTTTTT. This encodes CSAGTAAGELFF. This chain links TRBV29-1 with TRBJ2-2, with D possibly TRBD2 on 5 matching bases. The length of the CDR3 is 12 residues. Germline lookup yields CDR1 SQVTM and CDR2 ANQGSEA. Trimming pared 7 bases from V and 11 bases from J, leaving 17 bases between.

The chain joins TRBV7-9 to TRBJ2-5, with D perhaps TRBD2 (5 bases). The CDR3 is 14 residues long. Trimming pared 1 base from V and 6 bases from J, leaving 12 bases between. Germline V gene data show CDR1 as SEHNR and CDR2 as FQNEAQ (reference sequence). The DNA for the CDR3 is TGTGCCAGCAGCTTAGTTCTGGCGGGTCAGACCCAGTACTTC. It encodes CASSLVLAGQTQYF.

V is TRBV29-1 and J is TRBJ1-1; 8 nucleotides align to TRBD1. The length of the CDR3 is 13 residues. Trimming cost V 7 bases and J 4 bases; bases outside gene matches: 8. Germline V lookup: CDR1 SQVTM, CDR2 ANQGSEA. The CDR3 sequence: CSASGGAGTEAFF. The CDR3 DNA is TGCAGCGCCTCAGGGGGCGCGGGCACTGAAGCTTTCTTT. Looking up the rest from reference TRBV29-1 and TRBJ1-1 gives the full variable domain: SAVISQKPSRDICQRGTSLTIQCQVDSQVTMMFWYRQQPGQSLTLIATANQGSEATYESGFVIDKFPISRPNLTFSTLTVSNMSPEDSSIYLCSASGGAGTEAFFGQGTRLTVV.

This chain connects TRBV4-3 to TRBJ2-7; TRBD2 is a possible D gene (6 bases). This CDR3 contains 15 residues. Trimming removed 2 bases at V and 2 bases at J, with 13 bases between. Germline lookup yields CDR1 LGHNA and CDR2 YSLEER. The CDR3 spells CASSQQDYKAYEQYF. DNA for the CDR3: TGCGCCAGCAGCCAACAGGACTACAAAGCCTACGAGCAGTACTTC.

This clone has just a few counts. The chain is built from TRBV30 and TRBJ2-7, with a possible D match to TRBD2 (7 bases). The CDR3 covers 15 residues. Trimming took 3 bases from V and 5 from J, leaving 20 bases between them. Germline values: CDR1 GTSNPN, CDR2 SVGIG (reference sequence). The CDR3 region is CAWRAGWNRENEQYF. The CDR3 DNA reads as TGTGCCTGGAGAGCGGGGTGGAACAGGGAAAACGAGCAGTACTTC.

This clone was seen once. This chain links TRBV19 with TRBJ2-5, with TRBD1 as a possible D gene (5 bases). The length of the CDR3 is 13 residues. Trimming cost V 3 bases and J 4 bases, with 9 bases left between them. Germline CDR1 LNHDA, CDR2 SQIVND (reference sequence). Written as DNA, the CDR3 is TGTGCCAGTAGTATCGGCAGGGTAGAGACCCAGTACTTC. As protein: CASSIGRVETQYF.